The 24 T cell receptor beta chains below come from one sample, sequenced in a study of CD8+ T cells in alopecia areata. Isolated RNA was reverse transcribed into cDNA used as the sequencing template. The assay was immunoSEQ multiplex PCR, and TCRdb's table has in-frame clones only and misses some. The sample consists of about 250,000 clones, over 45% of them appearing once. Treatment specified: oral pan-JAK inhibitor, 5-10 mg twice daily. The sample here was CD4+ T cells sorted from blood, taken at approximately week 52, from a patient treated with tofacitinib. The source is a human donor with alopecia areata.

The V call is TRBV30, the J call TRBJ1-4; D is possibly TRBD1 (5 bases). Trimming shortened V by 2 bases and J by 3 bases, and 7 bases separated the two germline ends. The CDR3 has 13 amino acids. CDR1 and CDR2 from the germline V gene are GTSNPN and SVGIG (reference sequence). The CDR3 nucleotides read TGTGCCTGGAGTCTGGGGCCTAATGAAAAACTGTTTTTT. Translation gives CAWSLGPNEKLFF.

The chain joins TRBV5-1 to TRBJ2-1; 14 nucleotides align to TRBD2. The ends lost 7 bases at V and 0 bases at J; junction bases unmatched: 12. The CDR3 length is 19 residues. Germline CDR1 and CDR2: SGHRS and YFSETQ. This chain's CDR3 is CASRLPGLAGDPSYNEQFF. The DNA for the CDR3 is TGCGCCAGCCGCCTACCGGGACTAGCGGGGGACCCCTCCTACAATGAGCAGTTCTTC.

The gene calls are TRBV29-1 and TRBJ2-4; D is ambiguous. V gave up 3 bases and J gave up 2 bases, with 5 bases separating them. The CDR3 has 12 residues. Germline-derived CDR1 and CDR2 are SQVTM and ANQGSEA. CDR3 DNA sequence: TGCAGCGTTGAGGGTACCAAAAACATTCAGTACTTC. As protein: CSVEGTKNIQYF.

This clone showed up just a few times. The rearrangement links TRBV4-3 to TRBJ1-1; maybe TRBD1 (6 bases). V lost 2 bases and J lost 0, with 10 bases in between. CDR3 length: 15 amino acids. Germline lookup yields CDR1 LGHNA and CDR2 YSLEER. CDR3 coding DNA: TGCGCCAGCAGCCAATCTCGACAGGTGAACACTGAAGCTTTCTTT. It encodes CASSQSRQVNTEAFF.

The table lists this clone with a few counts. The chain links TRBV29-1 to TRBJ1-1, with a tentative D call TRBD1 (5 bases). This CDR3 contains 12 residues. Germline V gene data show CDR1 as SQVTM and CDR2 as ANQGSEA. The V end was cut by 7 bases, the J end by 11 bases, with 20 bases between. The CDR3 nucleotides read TGCAGCGCCACGGGACGGCAGTATGAGGCTTTCTTT. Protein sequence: CSATGRQYEAFF.

Here the CDR3 DNA reads TGTGCCTGGAGCACGTGGGACAGTAATCAGCCCCAGCATTTT. It is translated as CAWSTWDSNQPQHF. V and J are TRBV30 and TRBJ1-5; 7 bases fit TRBD1. V shed 3 bases, J shed 4 bases, and the junction held 6 bases outside the gene matches. Germline V lookup: CDR1 GTSNPN, CDR2 SVGIG (reference sequence). CDR3 size: 14 residues. The full variable domain, rest sourced from reference TRBV30 and TRBJ1-5, is SQTIHQWPATLVQPVGSPLSLECTVEGTSNPNLYWYRQAAGRGLQLLFYSVGIGQISSEVPQNLSASRPQDRQFILSSKKLLLSDSGFYLCAWSTWDSNQPQHFGDGTRLSIL.

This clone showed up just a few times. CDR3 sequence reads: CAWSVGPRGRGTEAFF. The CDR3 DNA reads as TGTGCCTGGAGTGTAGGCCCCCGAGGGCGCGGCACTGAAGCTTTCTTT. V usage is TRBV30 and J usage is TRBJ1-1; D gene uncertain. V was shortened by 0 bases and J by 4 bases, with 18 bases between the two germline ends. There are 16 residues in the CDR3. Germline V lookup: CDR1 GTSNPN, CDR2 SVGIG (reference sequence). Complete variable domain (other parts from reference TRBV30 and TRBJ1-1): SQTIHQWPATLVQPVGSPLSLECTVEGTSNPNLYWYRQAAGRGLQLLFYSVGIGQISSEVPQNLSASRPQDRQFILSSKKLLLSDSGFYLCAWSVGPRGRGTEAFFGQGTRLTVV.

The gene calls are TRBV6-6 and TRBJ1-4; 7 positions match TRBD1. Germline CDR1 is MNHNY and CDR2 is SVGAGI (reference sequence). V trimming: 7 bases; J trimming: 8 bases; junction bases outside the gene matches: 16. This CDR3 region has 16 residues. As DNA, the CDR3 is TGTGCCAGCAAGCCAAAACCGGGACAGCGAGACGAAAAACTGTTTTTT. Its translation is CASKPKPGQRDEKLFF.

The CDR3 bases are TGTGCCATCAGTCATGGGATGAATGAGCAGTTCTTC. The encoded protein is CAISHGMNEQFF. V usage is TRBV10-3 and J usage is TRBJ2-1; D remains unclear. Germline assignment: CDR1 ENHRY and CDR2 SYGVKD. V lost 5 bases to trimming and J lost 7 bases, with 9 bases between them. This CDR3 has 12 amino acids.

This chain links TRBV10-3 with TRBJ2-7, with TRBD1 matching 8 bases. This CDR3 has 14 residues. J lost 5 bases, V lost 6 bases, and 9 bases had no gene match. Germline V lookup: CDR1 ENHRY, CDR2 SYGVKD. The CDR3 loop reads CAIRQGRGLDEQYF. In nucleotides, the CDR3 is TGTGCCATCAGGCAGGGCAGGGGGCTTGACGAGCAGTACTTC.

CDR3 sequence: CASSARQGAEETQYF. The CDR3 DNA reads TGTGCCAGCAGCGCTAGACAGGGCGCGGAAGAGACCCAGTACTTC. The chain carries TRBV7-2 and TRBJ2-5; 7 positions agree with TRBD1. CDR3 length: 15 residues. V lost 5 bases to trimming and J lost 3 bases; unmatched junction nucleotides: 9. Germline V lookup: CDR1 SGHTA, CDR2 FQGNSA.

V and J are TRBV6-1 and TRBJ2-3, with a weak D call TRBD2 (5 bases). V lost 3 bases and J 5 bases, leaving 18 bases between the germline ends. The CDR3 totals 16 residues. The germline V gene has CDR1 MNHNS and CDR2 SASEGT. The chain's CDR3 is CASSDPHEGRGDTQYF. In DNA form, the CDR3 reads TGTGCCAGCAGTGACCCACATGAGGGCAGAGGAGATACGCAGTATTTT.

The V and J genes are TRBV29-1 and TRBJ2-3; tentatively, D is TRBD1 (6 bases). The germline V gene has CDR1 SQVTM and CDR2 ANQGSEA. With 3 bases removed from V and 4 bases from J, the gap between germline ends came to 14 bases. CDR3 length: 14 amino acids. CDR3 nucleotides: TGCAGCGTTGATTCAGGGGCAGGGTCAGATACGCAGTATTTT. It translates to CSVDSGAGSDTQYF.

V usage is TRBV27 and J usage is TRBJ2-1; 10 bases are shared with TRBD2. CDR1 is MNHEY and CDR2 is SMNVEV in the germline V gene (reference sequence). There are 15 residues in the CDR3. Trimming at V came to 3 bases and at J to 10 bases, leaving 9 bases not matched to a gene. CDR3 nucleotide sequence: TGTGCCAGCAGTTTCTTCACCCCGACTAGCGGGGAGCAGTTCTTC. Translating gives CASSFFTPTSGEQFF.

The CDR3 bases are TGCAGCGTGGACAGATCGGACAGGAGCACAGATACGCAGTATTTT. Its protein is CSVDRSDRSTDTQYF. This sequence joins TRBV29-1 and TRBJ2-3, with 7 bases fitting TRBD1. V lost 6 bases and J lost 0; bases outside the gene matches: 9. Germline V gene data show CDR1 as SQVTM and CDR2 as ANQGSEA. The CDR3 spans 15 residues.

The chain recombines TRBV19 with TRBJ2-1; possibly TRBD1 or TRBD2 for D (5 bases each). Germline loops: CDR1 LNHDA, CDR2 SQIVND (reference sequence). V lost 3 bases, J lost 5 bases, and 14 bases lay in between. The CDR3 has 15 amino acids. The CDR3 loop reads CASSIPRDGHNEQFF. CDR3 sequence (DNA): TGTGCCAGTAGTATCCCCCGGGACGGCCACAATGAGCAGTTCTTC.

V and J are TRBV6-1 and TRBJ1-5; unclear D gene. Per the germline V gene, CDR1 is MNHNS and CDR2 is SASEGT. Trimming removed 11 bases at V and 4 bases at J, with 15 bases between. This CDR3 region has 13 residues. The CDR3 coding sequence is TGTGCCTCGGCCGGGGTCAGGAATCAGCCCCAGCATTTT. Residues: CASAGVRNQPQHF.

The CDR3 loop is CASSQESRETQYF. DNA of the CDR3: TGTGCCAGCAGCCAAGAGTCGCGAGAGACCCAGTACTTC. V gene TRBV4-2 combines with J gene TRBJ2-5; no definite D call. Per the germline V gene, CDR1 is LGHNA and CDR2 is YNFKEQ. The CDR3 sequence is 13 residues long. V was trimmed by 0 bases and J by 4 bases, leaving 6 bases between them.

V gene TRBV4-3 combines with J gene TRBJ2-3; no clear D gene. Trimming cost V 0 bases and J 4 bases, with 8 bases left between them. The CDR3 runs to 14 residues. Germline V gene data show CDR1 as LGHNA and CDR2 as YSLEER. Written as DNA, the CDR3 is TGCGCCAGCAGCCAAGATTGGGCGTCAGATACGCAGTATTTT. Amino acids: CASSQDWASDTQYF.

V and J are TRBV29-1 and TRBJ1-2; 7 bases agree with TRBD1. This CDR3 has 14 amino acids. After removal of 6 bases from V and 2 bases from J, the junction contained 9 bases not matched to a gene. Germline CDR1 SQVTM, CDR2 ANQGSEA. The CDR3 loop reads CSVQKTGSNYGYTF. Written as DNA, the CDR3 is TGCAGCGTCCAGAAGACAGGGTCCAACTATGGCTACACCTTC.

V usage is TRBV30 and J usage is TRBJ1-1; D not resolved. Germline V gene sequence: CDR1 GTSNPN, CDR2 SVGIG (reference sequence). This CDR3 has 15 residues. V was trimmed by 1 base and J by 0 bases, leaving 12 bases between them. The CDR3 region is CAWSAGPLVNTEAFF. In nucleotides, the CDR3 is TGTGCCTGGAGTGCCGGGCCCTTGGTGAACACTGAAGCTTTCTTT.

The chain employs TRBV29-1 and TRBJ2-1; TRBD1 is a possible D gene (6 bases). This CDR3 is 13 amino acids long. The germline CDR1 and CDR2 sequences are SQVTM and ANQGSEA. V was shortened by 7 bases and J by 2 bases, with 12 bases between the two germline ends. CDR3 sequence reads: CSARDNPYNEQFF. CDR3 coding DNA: TGCAGCGCCCGGGACAACCCCTACAATGAGCAGTTCTTC.

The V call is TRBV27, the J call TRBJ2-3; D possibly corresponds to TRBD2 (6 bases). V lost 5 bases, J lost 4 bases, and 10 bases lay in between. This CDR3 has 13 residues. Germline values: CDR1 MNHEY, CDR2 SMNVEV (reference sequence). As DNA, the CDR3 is TGTGCCAGCAGTACCCAGCGGGCAGATACGCAGTATTTT. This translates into CASSTQRADTQYF.

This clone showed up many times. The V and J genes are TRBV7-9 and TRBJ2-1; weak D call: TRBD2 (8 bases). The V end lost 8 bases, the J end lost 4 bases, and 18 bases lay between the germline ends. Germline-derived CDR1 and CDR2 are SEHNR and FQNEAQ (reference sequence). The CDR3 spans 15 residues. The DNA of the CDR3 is TGTGCCAGCCACCCCGGGAGGGGGCGTTACAATGAGCAGTTCTTC. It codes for CASHPGRGRYNEQFF.